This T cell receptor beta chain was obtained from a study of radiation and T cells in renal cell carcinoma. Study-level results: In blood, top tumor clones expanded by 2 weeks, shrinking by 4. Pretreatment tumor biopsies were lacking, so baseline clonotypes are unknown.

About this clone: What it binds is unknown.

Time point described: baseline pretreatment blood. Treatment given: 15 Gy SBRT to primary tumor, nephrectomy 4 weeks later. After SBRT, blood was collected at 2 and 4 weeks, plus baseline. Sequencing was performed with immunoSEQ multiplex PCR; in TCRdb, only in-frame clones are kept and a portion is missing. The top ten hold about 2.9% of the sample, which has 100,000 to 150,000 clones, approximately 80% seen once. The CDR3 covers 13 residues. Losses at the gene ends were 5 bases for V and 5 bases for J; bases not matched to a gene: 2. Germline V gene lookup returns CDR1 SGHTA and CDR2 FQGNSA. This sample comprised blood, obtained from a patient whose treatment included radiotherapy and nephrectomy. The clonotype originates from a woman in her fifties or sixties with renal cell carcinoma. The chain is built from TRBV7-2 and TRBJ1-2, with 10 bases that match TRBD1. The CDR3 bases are TGTGCCAGCAGCGGGACAGGGGCGTATGGCTACACCTTC. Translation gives CASSGTGAYGYTF.